A selection of T cell receptor beta chains follows, all from one sample in a study of blood T cells in healthy people across ages. TCRdb redid the calling of the 5' RACE reads with MiXCR, one entry per CDR3 protein. Of some 560,000 distinct CDR3 sequences listed, 25% to 35% were seen once; the top ten hold approximately 3.7%. These sequences were also reported in another study, on T cells of mothers and their children.

The sequencing input was blood. The receptors here all came from a boy between 2 and 10 years old in good health. The CDR3 runs from the conserved cysteine through the conserved F or W. D genes are given only for firm matches. Clone size is stated in some rows and not others, as once, few, many or a class when expanded.

j_call: TRBJ1-1
clone_size: .
d_call: TRBD1
v_call: TRBV30
cdr3_aa: CACPTRQGNTEAFF
cdr3_nt: TGTGCCTGCCCAACTAGACAGGGGAACACTGAAGCTTTCTTT

j_call: TRBJ2-5
clone_size: .
d_call: .
v_call: TRBV12-3/TRBV12-4
cdr3_aa: CASSSHQTGTQYF
cdr3_nt: TGTGCCAGCAGTTCCCATCAGACAGGGACCCAGTACTTC

j_call: TRBJ1-5
clone_size: .
d_call: .
v_call: TRBV20-1
cdr3_aa: CSATNSNQPQHF
cdr3_nt: TGCAGTGCAACGAATAGCAATCAGCCCCAGCATTTT

j_call: TRBJ2-3
clone_size: .
d_call: .
v_call: TRBV9
cdr3_aa: CASSVGGADTDTQYF
cdr3_nt: TGTGCCAGCAGCGTAGGCGGGGCGGACACAGATACGCAGTATTTT

j_call: TRBJ2-5
clone_size: few
d_call: .
v_call: TRBV25-1
cdr3_aa: CASRHTSGRQETQYF
cdr3_nt: TGTGCCAGCAGACACACCTCGGGACGGCAAGAGACCCAGTACTTC

j_call: TRBJ2-1
clone_size: .
d_call: TRBD2
v_call: TRBV6-2/TRBV6-3
cdr3_aa: CASSYGSGSNEQFF
cdr3_nt: TGTGCCAGCAGTTATGGGAGCGGGAGTAATGAGCAGTTCTTC

j_call: TRBJ2-2
clone_size: .
d_call: .
v_call: TRBV12-3/TRBV12-4
cdr3_aa: CASRAQGVGSGELFF
cdr3_nt: TGTGCCAGCAGAGCGCAGGGTGTCGGATCCGGGGAGCTGTTTTTT

j_call: TRBJ2-6
clone_size: .
d_call: .
v_call: TRBV9
cdr3_aa: CASSPRWDTYYSGANVLTF
cdr3_nt: TGTGCCAGCAGCCCACGTTGGGACACATATTACTCTGGGGCCAACGTCCTGACTTTC

j_call: TRBJ2-1
clone_size: few
d_call: .
v_call: TRBV30
cdr3_aa: CAWGETRVGEQFF
cdr3_nt: TGTGCCTGGGGGGAGACTCGGGTCGGTGAGCAGTTCTTC

j_call: TRBJ2-3
clone_size: many
d_call: .
v_call: TRBV29-1
cdr3_aa: CSARGGGQGDTQYF
cdr3_nt: TGCAGCGCCCGCGGGGGCGGGCAGGGAGATACGCAGTATTTT

j_call: TRBJ1-6
clone_size: .
d_call: TRBD1
v_call: TRBV20-1
cdr3_aa: CSARVTDREYNSPLHF
cdr3_nt: TGCAGTGCTAGAGTTACCGACAGGGAATATAATTCACCCCTCCACTTT

j_call: TRBJ2-7
clone_size: .
d_call: TRBD2
v_call: TRBV10-3
cdr3_aa: CAISEYPSGASYEQYF
cdr3_nt: TGTGCCATCAGTGAGTACCCTAGCGGGGCCTCCTACGAGCAGTACTTC

j_call: TRBJ2-5
clone_size: few
d_call: TRBD2
v_call: TRBV2
cdr3_aa: CASGLAPQETQYF
cdr3_nt: TGTGCTTCGGGACTAGCGCCCCAAGAGACCCAGTACTTC

j_call: TRBJ1-1
clone_size: few
d_call: TRBD1
v_call: TRBV6-1
cdr3_aa: CASGKRQGATEAFF
cdr3_nt: TGTGCCAGCGGGAAACGACAGGGGGCAACTGAAGCTTTCTTT

j_call: TRBJ1-5
clone_size: few
d_call: .
v_call: TRBV7-6
cdr3_aa: CASSLGLRGSNQPQHF
cdr3_nt: TGTGCCAGCAGCTTAGGTCTGCGAGGGAGCAATCAGCCCCAGCATTTT

j_call: TRBJ2-5
clone_size: many
d_call: TRBD2
v_call: TRBV2
cdr3_aa: CASRPGGQETQYF
cdr3_nt: TGTGCCAGCAGGCCGGGGGGTCAAGAGACCCAGTACTTC

j_call: TRBJ2-1
clone_size: .
d_call: .
v_call: TRBV5-1
cdr3_aa: CASSLGRQLNEQFF
cdr3_nt: TGCGCCAGCAGCTTGGGGCGCCAATTGAATGAGCAGTTCTTC

j_call: TRBJ1-1
clone_size: .
d_call: .
v_call: TRBV6-5
cdr3_aa: CASSYMGGGMNTEAFF
cdr3_nt: TGTGCCAGCAGTTACATGGGCGGAGGGATGAACACTGAAGCTTTCTTT

j_call: TRBJ1-6
clone_size: few
d_call: .
v_call: TRBV19
cdr3_aa: CASSIDPISPSPLHF
cdr3_nt: TGTGCCAGTAGTATAGATCCCATCTCGCCGTCACCCCTCCACTTT

j_call: TRBJ2-7
clone_size: .
d_call: TRBD1
v_call: TRBV20-1
cdr3_aa: CSAGWTGFAYEQYF
cdr3_nt: TGCAGTGCTGGCTGGACAGGATTTGCCTACGAGCAGTACTTC

j_call: TRBJ2-7
clone_size: .
d_call: .
v_call: TRBV12-3/TRBV12-4
cdr3_aa: CASSAISLEQYF
cdr3_nt: TGTGCCAGCAGTGCGATCAGCCTGGAGCAGTACTTC

j_call: TRBJ1-1
clone_size: few
d_call: TRBD1
v_call: TRBV7-2
cdr3_aa: CASSGQGIGGTEAFF
cdr3_nt: TGTGCCAGCAGCGGACAGGGTATCGGGGGGACTGAAGCTTTCTTT

j_call: TRBJ1-2
clone_size: once
d_call: .
v_call: TRBV30
cdr3_aa: CAWSSGADGYTF
cdr3_nt: TGTGCCTGGAGTTCGGGGGCAGATGGCTACACCTTC

j_call: TRBJ1-1
clone_size: .
d_call: .
v_call: TRBV28
cdr3_aa: CASSLSPPMNTEAFF
cdr3_nt: TGTGCCAGCAGTTTATCCCCTCCTATGAACACTGAAGCTTTCTTT

j_call: TRBJ2-4
clone_size: .
d_call: TRBD2
v_call: TRBV4-1
cdr3_aa: CASSQVLRPGLAYPKGADIQYF
cdr3_nt: TGCGCCAGCAGCCAAGTCCTAAGACCGGGACTAGCGTACCCGAAGGGGGCGGACATTCAGTACTTC

j_call: TRBJ2-3
clone_size: few
d_call: .
v_call: TRBV10-3
cdr3_aa: CAISDPASAVQYF
cdr3_nt: TGTGCCATCAGTGATCCCGCCTCCGCTGTGCAGTATTTT

j_call: TRBJ2-3
clone_size: .
d_call: .
v_call: TRBV4-3
cdr3_aa: CASSQDRGYPTDTQYF
cdr3_nt: TGCGCCAGCAGCCAAGATCGTGGCTACCCCACAGATACGCAGTATTTT

j_call: TRBJ2-5
clone_size: .
d_call: TRBD2
v_call: TRBV7-7
cdr3_aa: CASARTSGDQETQYF
cdr3_nt: TGTGCTAGCGCCCGGACTAGCGGGGACCAAGAGACCCAGTACTTC

j_call: TRBJ2-2
clone_size: .
d_call: .
v_call: TRBV4-3
cdr3_aa: CASSQEGAPGELFF
cdr3_nt: TGCGCCAGCAGCCAGGAGGGGGCTCCCGGGGAGCTGTTTTTT